One and the same sample provided the 14 T cell receptor beta chains below, sequenced in a study of long-term antiretroviral therapy in people with HIV (dated by TCRdb to the early 2020s). The immunoSEQ hsTCRB v3.0 assay was used at survey level resolution to sequence the TRB variable region. What TCRdb holds here is the immuneACCESS table cut down to in-frame rearrangements. Part of the clones is not present; checked against another copy, under half of the missing clones reflect an unresolved V gene, and the others are unexplained. For this sample the table gives around 30,000 clones, of which approximately 95% were detected only once. Over 7% of the sample is in the top ten clones. Sequenced material: unsorted PBMCs, taken 5.3 years after starting antiretroviral therapy. The receptors originated from a man younger than 40 with HIV.

This clone showed up just once. The chain recombines TRBV2 with TRBJ2-7; no clear D. The CDR3 runs 14 residues. Germline V CDR1 and CDR2: SNHLY, FYNNEI. Trimming left V 2 bases short and J 7 bases short, with 15 bases between. CDR3 loop: CASSETPLLLEQYF. DNA for the CDR3: TGTGCCAGCAGTGAAACTCCTCTCCTCTTAGAGCAGTACTTC.

V is TRBV15 and J is TRBJ2-7; 10 bases are shared with TRBD2. The V gene's germline CDR1 is LNHNV and CDR2 YYDKDF (reference sequence). V lost 2 bases and J lost 7; bases outside the gene matches: 2. CDR3 length equals 13 residues. CDR3 loop: CATSRLAGEEQYF. The CDR3 DNA reads TGTGCCACCAGCAGACTAGCGGGAGAGGAGCAGTACTTC.

The gene calls are TRBV18 and TRBJ1-2, with 8 nucleotides matching TRBD1. V gave up 0 bases and J gave up 7 bases; unmatched junction bases: 7. The germline CDR1 and CDR2 sequences are KGHSH and LQKENI. CDR3 length: 15 residues. The CDR3, as DNA: TGTGCCAGCTCACCACCTCTGGACAGGGCCCGTGGCTACACCTTC. The encoded protein is CASSPPLDRARGYTF.

The chain uses TRBV5-4 and TRBJ2-5, with 9 nucleotides matching TRBD1. This CDR3 contains 15 residues. V was pared by 4 bases and J by 2 bases, with 6 bases of the junction left unmatched. CDR1 SGHNT and CDR2 YYREEE come from the germline V gene (reference sequence). The CDR3 region has the DNA TGTGCCAGCAGCCCGGACAGGGGATTACAAGAGACCCAGTACTTC. Translating gives CASSPDRGLQETQYF.

This chain uses TRBV5-1 with TRBJ1-2; D perhaps matches TRBD1 (6 bases). The CDR3 totals 15 residues. The germline V gene encodes CDR1 SGHRS and CDR2 YFSETQ. Trimming cost V 2 bases and J 2 bases, with 13 bases left between them. The CDR3 is CASSLMQQGNYGYTF. As DNA, the CDR3 is TGCGCCAGCAGCTTAATGCAACAGGGAAACTATGGCTACACCTTC.

The gene calls are TRBV2 and TRBJ2-2, with a possible D match to TRBD1 (5 bases). Germline V gives CDR1 SNHLY, CDR2 FYNNEI. CDR3 length: 15 residues. V was pared by 6 bases and J by 0 bases, with 11 bases between. The CDR3 loop is CASRAPGTNTGELFF. CDR3 in DNA: TGTGCCAGCAGGGCGCCAGGGACGAACACCGGGGAGCTGTTTTTT.

The chain uses TRBV6-1 and TRBJ1-3; a weak D match, TRBD1 (5 bases). Trimming pared 2 bases from V and 1 base from J, leaving 12 bases between. The CDR3 is 16 amino acids. Germline V CDR1 and CDR2: MNHNS, SASEGT. The CDR3 region is CASSEIGDLSGNTIYF. The CDR3 DNA sequence: TGTGCCAGCAGTGAAATTGGGGACCTATCTGGAAACACCATATATTTT.

The V call is TRBV2, the J call TRBJ1-6; no definite D call. This CDR3 comprises 13 residues. V was trimmed by 4 bases and J by 6 bases, leaving 7 bases between them. The germline CDR1 and CDR2 sequences are SNHLY and FYNNEI. The CDR3 loop reads CASSVAINSPLHF. The CDR3 nucleotides read TGTGCCAGCAGTGTTGCAATTAATTCACCCCTCCACTTT.

This chain joins TRBV4-2 and TRBJ2-1; maybe TRBD2 (5 bases). Trimming left V 5 bases short and J 9 bases short, with 14 bases between. Germline V gene lookup returns CDR1 LGHNA and CDR2 YNFKEQ. This CDR3 is built from 13 residues. CDR3 sequence (DNA): TGTGCCAGCAGCAAAAGCGGATCTCCTGAGCAGTTCTTC. Its protein is CASSKSGSPEQFF.

The rearrangement uses TRBV7-9 and TRBJ1-1; D is perhaps TRBD1 (6 bases). V lost 5 bases to trimming and J lost 1 base, with 17 bases between them. This CDR3 contains 16 residues. CDR1 SEHNR and CDR2 FQNEAQ come from the germline V gene (reference sequence). The CDR3 loop is CASSPPRTAWNTEAFF. Here the CDR3 DNA reads TGTGCCAGCAGCCCTCCGCGGACAGCATGGAACACTGAAGCTTTCTTT.

The chain combines TRBV14 with TRBJ2-3; 9 nucleotides align to TRBD2. This CDR3 comprises 16 residues. The germline gives CDR1 SGHDN, CDR2 FVKESK. The junction had 7 bases not matched to a gene; V was cut back by 4 bases and J by 2 bases. The CDR3 reads CASSLSGGPDTDTQYF. The CDR3 nucleotides read TGTGCCAGCAGCCTTAGCGGGGGCCCTGACACAGATACGCAGTATTTT. Full variable domain (outside the CDR3, taken from reference TRBV14 and TRBJ2-3): EAGVTQFPSHSVIEKGQTVTLRCDPISGHDNLYWYRRVMGKEIKFLLHFVKESKQDESGMPNNRFLAERTGGTYSTLKVQPAELEDSGVYFCASSLSGGPDTDTQYFGPGTRLTVL.

The genes are TRBV27 and TRBJ2-2, with no clear D. Trimming took 8 bases from V and 4 from J, leaving 8 bases between them. Germline V gene sequence: CDR1 MNHEY, CDR2 SMNVEV (reference sequence). The CDR3 contains 12 residues. The CDR3 DNA is TGTGCCAGCGGTGTGGGCACCGGGGAGCTGTTTTTT. Amino acid sequence: CASGVGTGELFF.

This rearrangement joins TRBV12-5 to TRBJ2-1; D possibly corresponds to TRBD2 (6 bases). The V gene's germline CDR1 is LGHNT and CDR2 FRNRAP. CDR3 length equals 12 residues. Trimming left V 5 bases short and J 4 bases short, with 6 bases between. The CDR3 sequence is CASGRGYNEQFF. The CDR3 coding sequence is TGTGCTAGTGGTCGGGGGTACAATGAGCAGTTCTTC. Together with reference TRBV12-5 and TRBJ2-1, the CDR3 gives the full variable domain: DARVTQTPRHKVTEMGQEVTMRCQPILGHNTVFWYRQTMMQGLELLAYFRNRAPLDDSGMPKDRFSAEMPDATLATLKIQPSEPRDSAVYFCASGRGYNEQFFGPGTRLTVL.

This chain connects TRBV28 to TRBJ2-7, with D possibly being TRBD2 (6 bases). This CDR3 is built from 17 residues. Germline CDR1 reads MDHEN; CDR2 reads SYDVKM. V was shortened by 3 bases and J by 4 bases, with 22 bases between the two germline ends. As DNA, the CDR3 is TGTGCCAGCAGTTTCCCGTTGGCGCGGGAAGGTTCTTACGAGCAGTACTTC. Translation gives CASSFPLAREGSYEQYF.